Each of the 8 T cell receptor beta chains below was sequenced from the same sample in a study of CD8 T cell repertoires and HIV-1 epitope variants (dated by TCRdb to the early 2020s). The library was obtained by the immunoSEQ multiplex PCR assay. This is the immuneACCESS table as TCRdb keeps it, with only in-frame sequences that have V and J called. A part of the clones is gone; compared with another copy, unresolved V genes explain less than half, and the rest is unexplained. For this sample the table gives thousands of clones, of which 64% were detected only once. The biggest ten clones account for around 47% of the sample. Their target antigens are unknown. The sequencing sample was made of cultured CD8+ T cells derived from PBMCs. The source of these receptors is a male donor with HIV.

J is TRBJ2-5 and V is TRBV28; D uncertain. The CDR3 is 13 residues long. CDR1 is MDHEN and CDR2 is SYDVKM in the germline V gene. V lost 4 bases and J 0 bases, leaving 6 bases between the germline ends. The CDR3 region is CASSSHYQETQYF. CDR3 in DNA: TGTGCCAGCAGTTCCCACTACCAAGAGACCCAGTACTTC.

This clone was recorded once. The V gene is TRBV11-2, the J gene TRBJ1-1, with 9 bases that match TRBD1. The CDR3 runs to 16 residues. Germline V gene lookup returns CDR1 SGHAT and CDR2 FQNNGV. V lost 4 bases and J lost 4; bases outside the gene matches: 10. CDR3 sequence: CASSSPGGGQGTEAFF. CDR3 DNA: TGTGCCAGCAGCTCTCCCGGGGGGGGACAGGGCACTGAAGCTTTCTTT.

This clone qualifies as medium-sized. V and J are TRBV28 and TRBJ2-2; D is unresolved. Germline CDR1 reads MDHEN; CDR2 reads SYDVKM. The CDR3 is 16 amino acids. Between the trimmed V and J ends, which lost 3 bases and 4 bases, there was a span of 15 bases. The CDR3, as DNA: TGTGCCAGCAGTTTGTGGGCGGAAGGGTCCACCGGGGAGCTGTTTTTT. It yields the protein CASSLWAEGSTGELFF.

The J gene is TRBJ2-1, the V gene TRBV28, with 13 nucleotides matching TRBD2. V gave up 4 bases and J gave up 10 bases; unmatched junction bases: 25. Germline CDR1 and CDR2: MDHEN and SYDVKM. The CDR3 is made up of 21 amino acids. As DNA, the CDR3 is TGTGCCAGCAGTTCTATCCGGACTAGCGGGAGAATGGACCCACGAGGGGGAGAGCAGTTCTTC. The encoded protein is CASSSIRTSGRMDPRGGEQFF.

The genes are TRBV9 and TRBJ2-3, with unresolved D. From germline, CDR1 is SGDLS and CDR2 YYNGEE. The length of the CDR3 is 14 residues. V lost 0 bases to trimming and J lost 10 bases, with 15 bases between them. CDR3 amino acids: CASSVVPSRMAQYF. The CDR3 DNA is TGTGCCAGCAGCGTAGTCCCCTCCCGGATGGCGCAGTATTTT.

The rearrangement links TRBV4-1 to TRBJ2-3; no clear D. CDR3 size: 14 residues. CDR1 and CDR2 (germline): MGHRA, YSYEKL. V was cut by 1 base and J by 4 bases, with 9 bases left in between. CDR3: CASSQAGFADTQYF. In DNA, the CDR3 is TGCGCCAGCAGCCAAGCCGGGTTCGCAGATACGCAGTATTTT.

The CDR3 bases are TGTGCCAGCAGCTTAGCGCACACGGCGGGGGGCACAGGACCCCTCCACTTT. Its protein product is CASSLAHTAGGTGPLHF. This chain joins TRBV7-8 and TRBJ1-6; D is possibly TRBD1 (6 bases). Germline V gene data show CDR1 as SGHVS and CDR2 as FQNEAQ. Deletions cut 0 bases from V and 12 bases from J, with 21 bases between. The CDR3 extends over 17 amino acids.

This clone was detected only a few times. The CDR3 is CASSPRLGDLYEQYF. The CDR3 nucleotides read TGTGCCAGCAGTCCCCGACTGGGCGACCTCTACGAGCAGTACTTC. V usage is TRBV28 and J usage is TRBJ2-7; D is ambiguous. From germline, CDR1 is MDHEN and CDR2 SYDVKM. Deletions cut 5 bases from V and 3 bases from J, with 17 bases between. The length of the CDR3 is 15 residues.